Reported below is one T cell receptor (beta chain). V lost 5 bases, J lost 4 bases, and 6 bases stayed unmatched. This CDR3 comprises 13 residues. Germline-derived CDR1 and CDR2 are SGHRS and YFSETQ. The CD8+ and CD4+ T cells were isolated magnetically using a negative isolation approach, whereas the TEMRA cells were enriched by FACS. This specimen belongs to a study of CD8 T cells in Susac syndrome. The authors reverse transcribed about 0.5 to 1 ug RNA with random hexamers. Across 54 Vbeta and 13 Jbeta, immunoSEQ multiplex PCR amplified TCR beta CDR3. MiXCR, applied by TCRdb to the immunoSEQ multiplex PCR reads, yields one record per CDR3 protein. This table has approximately 190,000 distinct CDR3 sequences, 80% to 95% appearing once.

The V and J genes are TRBV5-1 and TRBJ2-7, with 7 bases lining up with TRBD2. The sequenced material came from CD4+ T cells from PBMCs. The sequence came from a human donor in good health. The CDR3 coding sequence is TGCGCCAGCAGTTATACCGGGGGGTACGAGCAGTACGTC. This translates into CASSYTGGYEQYV.